The following is a T cell receptor (beta chain) sequence with its context. Its antigen is not identified. The data derive from a study of shared clonotypes between healthy human individuals. Overall study results and limits: Clonotype sharing among donors was expected to depend on sequencing depth.

Sequencing was performed with immunoSEQ multiplex PCR; in TCRdb, only in-frame clones are kept and a portion is missing. The sample lists about 480,000 clones; 79% were seen once. J was trimmed by 10 bases and V by 6 bases; bases with no gene match: 5. The germline V gene encodes CDR1 SGHVS and CDR2 FNYEAQ. This CDR3 has 12 amino acids. The study used approximately 90 million PBMCs per unsorted sample for genomic DNA. The gene calls are TRBV7-6 and TRBJ2-1; 8 nucleotides align to TRBD2. The sequencing sample was made of PBMCs. The TCR comes from a woman aged 40 to 50 in good health. Some clones in this sample may be carry-over from other donors' samples. DNA of the CDR3: TGTGCCAGCAGACTCACTAGCGGAGAGCAGTTCTTC. Its translation is CASRLTSGEQFF.